This TCR beta chain was sequenced during a study of blood T cell repertoires in COVID-19. Looking at the study overall: There were acute and convalescent COVID-19 samples, and they came from the United States, Italy and Spain. T cells, B-cell-depleted T cells, or PBMCs provided the cDNA or gDNA that served as material.

This study enrolled people aged about 18 to 90 from around 25 US geographic areas. Participants' own reports of clinical history determined their cohort assignment. The method was immunoSEQ multiplex PCR; TCRdb's version includes in-frame clones alone and lacks a portion of them. Here the sample spans approximately 210,000 clones, more than 75% being singletons. Germline assignment: CDR1 MNHEY and CDR2 SVGAGI. This CDR3 region has 14 residues. J was trimmed by 8 bases and V by 7 bases; bases with no gene match: 9. This receptor was identified in a man in his thirties or forties in a cohort exposed to, infected with or recovered from COVID-19 (not recorded which). The sequencing sample was made of PBMCs or T cells enriched from blood (not recorded which). The chain has TRBV6-5 and TRBJ2-1, with 9 bases lining up with TRBD2. DNA of the CDR3: TGTGCCAGCAAGGCAACTAGCGGGTTGCATGAGCAGTTCTTC. Amino acids: CASKATSGLHEQFF.